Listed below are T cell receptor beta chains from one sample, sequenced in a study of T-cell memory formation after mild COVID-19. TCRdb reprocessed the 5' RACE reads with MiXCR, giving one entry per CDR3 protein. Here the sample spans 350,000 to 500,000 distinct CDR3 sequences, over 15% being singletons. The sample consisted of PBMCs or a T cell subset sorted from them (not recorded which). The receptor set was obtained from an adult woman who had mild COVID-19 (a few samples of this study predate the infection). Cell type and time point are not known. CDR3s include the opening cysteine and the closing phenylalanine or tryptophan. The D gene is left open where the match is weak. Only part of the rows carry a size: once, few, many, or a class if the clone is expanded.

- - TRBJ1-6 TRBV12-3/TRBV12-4 CASSLVSGAGSPLHF TGTGCCAGCAGTTTAGTGTCAGGGGCGGGTTCACCCCTCCACTTT
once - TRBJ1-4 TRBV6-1 CASSERRSQVNEKLFF TGTGCCAGCAGTGAAAGGCGGTCACAGGTTAATGAAAAACTGTTTTTT
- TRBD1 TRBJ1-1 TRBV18 CASSPVQGGDTEAFF TGTGCCAGCTCACCCGTCCAGGGGGGTGACACTGAAGCTTTCTTT
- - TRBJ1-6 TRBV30 CAWSDGGDSPLHF TGTGCCTGGAGTGACGGGGGAGACTCACCCCTCCACTTT
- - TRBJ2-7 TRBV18 CASSPFENEQYF TGTGCCAGCTCACCATTTGAAAACGAGCAGTACTTC
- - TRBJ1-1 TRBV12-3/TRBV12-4 CASSLAMGAKTEAFF TGTGCCAGCAGTTTAGCAATGGGGGCGAAGACTGAAGCTTTCTTT
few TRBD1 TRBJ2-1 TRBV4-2 CASSPGTGVVGQFF TGTGCCAGCAGCCCCGGGACAGGGGTGGTGGGGCAGTTCTTC
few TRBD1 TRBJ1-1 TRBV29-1 CSVASTGGETEAFF TGCAGCGTTGCCTCTACAGGGGGAGAAACTGAAGCTTTCTTT
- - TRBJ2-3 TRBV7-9 CASSLKPNHEDTQYF TGTGCCAGCAGCTTAAAACCAAACCATGAAGATACGCAGTATTTT
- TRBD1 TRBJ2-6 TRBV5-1 CASSSTLGQRRTSSGANVLTF TGCGCCAGCAGCTCGACCCTGGGACAGCGTAGGACCTCCTCTGGGGCCAACGTCCTGACTTTC
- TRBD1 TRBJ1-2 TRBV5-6 CASSSGQGSANYGYTF TGTGCCAGCAGCTCCGGACAGGGATCGGCGAACTATGGCTACACCTTC
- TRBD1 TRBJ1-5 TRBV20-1 CSAANPGTGRSQPQHF TGCAGTGCTGCTAATCCCGGGACAGGGAGGTCTCAGCCCCAGCATTTT
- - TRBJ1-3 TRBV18 CASSPGQPYSGNTIYF TGTGCCAGCTCACCAGGACAGCCCTACTCTGGAAACACCATATATTTT
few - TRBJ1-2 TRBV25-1 CASSETDNYGYTF TGTGCCAGCAGTGAGACAGATAACTATGGCTACACCTTC
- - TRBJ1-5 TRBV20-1 CSARRLIRTGISNQPQHF TGCAGTGCTAGACGTCTTATTCGAACAGGGATTAGCAATCAGCCCCAGCATTTT
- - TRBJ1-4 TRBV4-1 CASSRFRGGNEKLFF TGCGCCAGCAGCCGATTTCGGGGGGGGAATGAAAAACTGTTTTTT
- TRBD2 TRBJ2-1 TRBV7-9 CASSLVAGGTYNEQFF TGTGCCAGCAGCTTAGTAGCGGGGGGCACCTACAATGAGCAGTTCTTC
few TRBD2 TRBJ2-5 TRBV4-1 CASSPGRVAGPKETQYF TGCGCCAGCAGCCCGGGGAGGGTGGCAGGACCCAAAGAGACCCAGTACTTC
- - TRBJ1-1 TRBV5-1 CASKEDLNTEAFF TGCGCCAGCAAGGAGGACCTGAACACTGAAGCTTTCTTT
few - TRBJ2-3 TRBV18 CASSQQGLTDTQYF TGTGCCAGCTCACAACAAGGACTCACAGATACGCAGTATTTT
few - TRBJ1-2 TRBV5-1 CASSLEGLSGSYGYTF TGCGCCAGCAGCTTGGAGGGTTTAAGCGGATCCTATGGCTACACCTTC
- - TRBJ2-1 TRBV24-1 CATRGGDSLDEQFF TGTGCCACCAGGGGCGGGGATAGTTTGGATGAGCAGTTCTTC
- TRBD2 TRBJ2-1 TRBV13 CASSFSGRAYNEQFF TGTGCCAGCAGCTTTAGCGGGAGGGCCTACAATGAGCAGTTCTTC
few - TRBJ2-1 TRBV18 CASSPGDSSSYNEQFF TGTGCCAGCTCACCCGGGGACTCAAGCTCCTACAATGAGCAGTTCTTC
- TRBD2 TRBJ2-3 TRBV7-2 CASSATGTIRTDTQYF TGTGCCAGCAGCGCCACCGGGACTATCCGCACAGATACGCAGTATTTT
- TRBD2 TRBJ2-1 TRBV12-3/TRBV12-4 CASSLDRGDEQFF TGTGCCAGCAGTTTGGATCGGGGGGATGAGCAGTTCTTC
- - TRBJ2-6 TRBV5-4 CASSWPGTTGFSGANVLTF TGTGCCAGCAGCTGGCCCGGGACAACCGGGTTCTCTGGGGCCAACGTCCTGACTTTC
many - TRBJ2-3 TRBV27 CASSRTSRGSTDTQYF TGTGCCAGCAGTAGAACTAGCAGGGGTTCGACAGATACGCAGTATTTT
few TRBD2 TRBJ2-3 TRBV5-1 CASSASGAPRTDTQYF TGCGCCAGCAGCGCTAGCGGGGCGCCTCGCACAGATACGCAGTATTTT
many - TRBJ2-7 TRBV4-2 CASSQGHSDEQYF TGTGCCAGCAGCCAAGGACATAGCGACGAGCAGTACTTC
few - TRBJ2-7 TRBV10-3 CAIRRTGVRDEQYF TGTGCCATCAGGAGAACGGGGGTAAGGGACGAGCAGTACTTC
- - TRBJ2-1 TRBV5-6 CASSSDRTYNEQFF TGTGCCAGCAGCTCGGACAGAACCTACAATGAGCAGTTCTTC
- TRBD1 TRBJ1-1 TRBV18 CASSPQETGGTEAFF TGTGCCAGCTCACCACAAGAGACAGGGGGCACTGAAGCTTTCTTT
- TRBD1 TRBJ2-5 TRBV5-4 CASSRRGLQETQYF TGTGCCAGCAGCCGCAGGGGGTTGCAAGAGACCCAGTACTTC
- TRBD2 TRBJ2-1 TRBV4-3 CASSQGGLAGDEQFF TGCGCCAGCAGCCAGGGCGGACTAGCGGGAGATGAGCAGTTCTTC
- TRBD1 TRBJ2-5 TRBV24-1 CATSDLEDRVDQETQYF TGTGCCACCAGTGATTTGGAAGACAGGGTTGATCAAGAGACCCAGTACTTC
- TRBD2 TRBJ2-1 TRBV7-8 CASSEGGGGANEQFF TGTGCCAGCAGCGAAGGCGGGGGGGGGGCCAATGAGCAGTTCTTC
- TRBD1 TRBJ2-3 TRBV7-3 CASSRGTGRADTQYF TGTGCCAGCAGCAGGGGGACAGGGAGAGCAGATACGCAGTATTTT
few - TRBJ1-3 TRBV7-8 CASSLYVGNTIYF TGTGCCAGCAGCCTGTATGTTGGAAACACCATATATTTT
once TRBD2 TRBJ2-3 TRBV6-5 CASSSPALSGGAGDTQYF TGTGCCAGCAGTTCCCCCGCCCTTAGCGGGGGGGCTGGAGATACGCAGTATTTT
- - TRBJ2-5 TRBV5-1 CASSSISTGQETQYF TGCGCCAGCAGCTCCATATCGACGGGACAAGAGACCCAGTACTTC
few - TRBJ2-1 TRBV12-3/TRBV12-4 CASLLQGSYNEQFF TGTGCCAGCTTATTACAGGGATCCTACAATGAGCAGTTCTTC
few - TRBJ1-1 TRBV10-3 CAISILGENTEAFF TGTGCCATCAGTATACTGGGGGAGAACACTGAAGCTTTCTTT
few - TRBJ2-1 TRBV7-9 CASSPWDSSYNEQFF TGTGCCAGCAGCCCATGGGATAGCTCCTACAATGAGCAGTTCTTC
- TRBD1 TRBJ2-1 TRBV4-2 CASSHTGTDNEQFF TGTGCCAGCAGCCACACCGGGACAGACAATGAGCAGTTCTTC
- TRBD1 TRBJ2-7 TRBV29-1 CSVNRGRKDEQYF TGCAGCGTCAACAGGGGGCGTAAAGACGAGCAGTACTTC